A selection of T cell receptor beta chains follows, all from one sample in a study of blood T cell repertoires in COVID-19. Profiled with immunoSEQ multiplex PCR; TCRdb holds only in-frame clones, not every one. The table records about 220,000 clones, more than 70% of them present only once. Sequenced sample: peripheral blood. The receptor set was obtained from a woman between 50 and 59 years old with acute or convalescent COVID-19. Both conserved end residues are part of each CDR3. A D gene is named only where the DNA matches it firmly. Size tells how often a clone was seen (once, few, many) or the class of an expanded clone, and some rows leave it out.

V gene: TRBV5-1; D gene: TRBD2; J gene: TRBJ2-1; clone size: NA; CDR3 DNA: TGCGCCAGCAGCGCCGGGACTAGCGGCTCCTACAATGAGCAGTTCTTC; CDR3 protein: CASSAGTSGSYNEQFF
V gene: TRBV5-4; D gene: TRBD1; J gene: TRBJ2-7; clone size: NA; CDR3 DNA: TGTGCCAGCAGCTTCCGGGACAGGGCAGACCGTGTACCCTACGAGCAGTACTTC; CDR3 protein: CASSFRDRADRVPYEQYF
V gene: TRBV2; D gene: TRBD1; J gene: TRBJ1-3; clone size: NA; CDR3 DNA: TGTGCCAGTAGAGGGACAGGGGCTGGAAACACCATATATTTT; CDR3 protein: CASRGTGAGNTIYF
V gene: TRBV5-1; D gene: NA; J gene: TRBJ2-1; clone size: NA; CDR3 DNA: TGCGCCAGCAGCTTAACGGGGGAGGTGGATGAGCAGTTCTTC; CDR3 protein: CASSLTGEVDEQFF
V gene: TRBV10-1; D gene: NA; J gene: TRBJ1-6; clone size: NA; CDR3 DNA: TGCGCCAGCAGCCCCGGGACTCTCAATTCACCCCTCCACTTT; CDR3 protein: CASSPGTLNSPLHF
V gene: TRBV5-8; D gene: NA; J gene: TRBJ1-4; clone size: few; CDR3 DNA: TGTGCCAGCACCTTGGGTCGCCAGGTTGAAAAACTGTTTTTT; CDR3 protein: CASTLGRQVEKLFF
V gene: TRBV6-5; D gene: TRBD2; J gene: TRBJ2-1; clone size: few; CDR3 DNA: TGTGCCGCTCGGACTAGCGGGAGAAACAATGAGCAGTTCTTC; CDR3 protein: CAARTSGRNNEQFF
V gene: TRBV4-2; D gene: NA; J gene: TRBJ1-2; clone size: once; CDR3 DNA: TGTGCCAGCAGCCAAGTTAGCGGGACGGACGGCTACACCTTC; CDR3 protein: CASSQVSGTDGYTF
V gene: TRBV6-5; D gene: NA; J gene: TRBJ1-2; clone size: NA; CDR3 DNA: TGTGCCAGCACACAGGAGATCTATGGCTACACCTTC; CDR3 protein: CASTQEIYGYTF
V gene: TRBV4-2; D gene: TRBD2; J gene: TRBJ2-2; clone size: NA; CDR3 DNA: TGTGCCAGCAGCCCCCTAGCGGGAGGGGACACCGGGGAGCTGTTTTTT; CDR3 protein: CASSPLAGGDTGELFF
V gene: TRBV10-3; D gene: NA; J gene: TRBJ1-1; clone size: NA; CDR3 DNA: TGTGCCATCAGTGAGAAGGTGGGGGGGACTGAAGCTTTCTTT; CDR3 protein: CAISEKVGGTEAFF
V gene: TRBV28; D gene: TRBD2; J gene: TRBJ2-3; clone size: NA; CDR3 DNA: TGTGCCAGCAGTCCGATCCTGGGGAGGGCCGGGGACACAGATACGCAGTATTTT; CDR3 protein: CASSPILGRAGDTDTQYF
V gene: TRBV19; D gene: NA; J gene: TRBJ2-6; clone size: NA; CDR3 DNA: TGTGCCAGTAGTAGAGAGACAGTTGGGGCCAACGTCCTGACTTTC; CDR3 protein: CASSRETVGANVLTF
V gene: TRBV5-1; D gene: NA; J gene: TRBJ1-1; clone size: NA; CDR3 DNA: TGCGCCAGCAGCTTGTTACGGGGGAACACTGAAGCTTTCTTT; CDR3 protein: CASSLLRGNTEAFF
V gene: TRBV10-1; D gene: NA; J gene: TRBJ2-7; clone size: once; CDR3 DNA: TGCGCCAGCAGCGCCACAGGAACCTCCTACGAGCAGTACTTC; CDR3 protein: CASSATGTSYEQYF
V gene: TRBV7-9; D gene: NA; J gene: TRBJ2-3; clone size: once; CDR3 DNA: TGTGCCAGCAGCGCCGGGGTAGTAATAGGAACAGCTGCGGGAGATACGCAGTATTTT; CDR3 protein: CASSAGVVIGTAAGDTQYF
V gene: TRBV6-1; D gene: NA; J gene: TRBJ1-3; clone size: NA; CDR3 DNA: TGTGCCAGCAGTGCGAGGTCCAGGGGTTCTGGAAACACCATATATTTT; CDR3 protein: CASSARSRGSGNTIYF
V gene: TRBV4-1; D gene: NA; J gene: TRBJ2-7; clone size: few; CDR3 DNA: TGCGCCAGCAGCCAAGACTTCCCACGGGAGCAGTACTTC; CDR3 protein: CASSQDFPREQYF
V gene: TRBV10-3; D gene: NA; J gene: TRBJ1-1; clone size: NA; CDR3 DNA: TGTGCCATCAGGGACCCGGAGGGGAAGAACACTGAAGCTTTCTTT; CDR3 protein: CAIRDPEGKNTEAFF
V gene: TRBV28; D gene: NA; J gene: TRBJ1-2; clone size: once; CDR3 DNA: TGTGCCAGCTGGGCCGCTAACTATGGCTACACCTTC; CDR3 protein: CASWAANYGYTF
V gene: TRBV15; D gene: NA; J gene: TRBJ1-2; clone size: NA; CDR3 DNA: TGTGCCACCAGCCGGAGTACCTTAGGGGGTGATGGCTACACCTTC; CDR3 protein: CATSRSTLGGDGYTF
V gene: TRBV4-2; D gene: NA; J gene: TRBJ2-1; clone size: NA; CDR3 DNA: TGTGCCAGCAGCCAAGCGGACAGGGAGGGCAATGAGCAGTTCTTC; CDR3 protein: CASSQADREGNEQFF
V gene: TRBV11-2; D gene: NA; J gene: TRBJ2-7; clone size: NA; CDR3 DNA: TGTGCCAGCAGCTTAGGGGCGGGATTCTACGAGCAGTACTTC; CDR3 protein: CASSLGAGFYEQYF